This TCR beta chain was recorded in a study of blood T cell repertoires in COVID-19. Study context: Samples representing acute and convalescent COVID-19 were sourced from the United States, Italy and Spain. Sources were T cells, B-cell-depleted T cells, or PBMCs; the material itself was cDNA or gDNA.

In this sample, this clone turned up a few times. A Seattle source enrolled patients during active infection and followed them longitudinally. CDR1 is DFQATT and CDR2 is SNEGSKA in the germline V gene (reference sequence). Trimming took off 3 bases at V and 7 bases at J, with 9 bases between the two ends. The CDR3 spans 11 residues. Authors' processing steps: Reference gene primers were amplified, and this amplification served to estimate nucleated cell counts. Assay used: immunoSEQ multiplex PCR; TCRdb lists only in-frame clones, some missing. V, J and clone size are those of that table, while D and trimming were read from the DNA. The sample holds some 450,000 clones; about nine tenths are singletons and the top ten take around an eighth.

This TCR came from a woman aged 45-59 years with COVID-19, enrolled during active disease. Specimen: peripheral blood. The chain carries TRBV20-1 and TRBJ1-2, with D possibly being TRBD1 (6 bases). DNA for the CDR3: TGCAGTGCTAGGGGGACATTTGGCTACACCTTC. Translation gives CSARGTFGYTF.